This T cell receptor beta chain was sequenced for a study of cytomegalovirus exposure and HLA in healthy donors. General study results and limits: When analyzed later, the rates of TCR association showed variation by HLA locus, with DRB1 the most and HLA-C the fewest. The authors later found HLA-associated TCR beta chains more clonally expanded than equally common others. Per published accounts, TCR beta sequences correctly predicted the HLA-A and HLA-B alleles of most subjects.

The CDR3 extends over 17 amino acids. V lost 3 bases and J lost 4, with 19 bases in between. Germline V gene data show CDR1 as SQVTM and CDR2 as ANQGSEA. Use of 60 Vbeta and 13 Jbeta primers characterized the PCR. Source study methods: Later reanalysis found roughly 80 million unique TCR beta chains, roughly 9.9 million of them shared. Some clones are missing from TCRdb's copy, which holds only in-frame ones; the method was immunoSEQ multiplex PCR. The D gene and trimming were derived from the DNA, and the V and J assignments and clone size from that table. The data contain approximately 130,000 clones, about 8.6% of them singletons. Regarding this clone: Antigen specificity is unknown.

The specimen sequenced was PBMCs. This TCR came from a woman aged 40 to 50 in good health and CMV-seropositive. The V gene is TRBV29-1, the J gene TRBJ2-6, with D maybe TRBD2 (5 bases). CDR3 protein: CSVDEGNWLSGANVLTF. DNA of the CDR3: TGCAGCGTTGATGAGGGAAACTGGTTGTCCGGGGCCAACGTCCTGACTTTC.